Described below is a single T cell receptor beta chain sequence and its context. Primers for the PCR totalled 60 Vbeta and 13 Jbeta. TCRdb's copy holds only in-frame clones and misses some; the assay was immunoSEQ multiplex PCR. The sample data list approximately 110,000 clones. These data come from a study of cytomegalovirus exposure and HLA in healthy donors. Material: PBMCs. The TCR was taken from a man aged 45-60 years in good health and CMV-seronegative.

CDR3 DNA: TGTGCCAGCACCTTTCCGCCAGGGGGCAACGAGCAGTACTTC. This translates into CASTFPPGGNEQYF. The rearrangement links TRBV27 to TRBJ2-7, with 8 bases matching TRBD1. After removal of 7 bases from V and 5 bases from J, the junction contained 10 bases not matched to a gene. This CDR3 comprises 14 residues. Per the germline V gene, CDR1 is MNHEY and CDR2 is SMNVEV (reference sequence).